This T cell receptor beta chain was recorded in a study of technical replicates of blood from a few donors. Sequenced by immunoSEQ multiplex PCR; TCRdb stores in-frame clones only, minus some. The sample holds tens of thousands of clones; roughly 93% are singletons and the top ten take about 0.26%. This TCR was recovered from a human donor in good health. Sequenced input: T cells isolated from PBMCs.

The CDR3 region is CASSADMNTEAFF. The CDR3 DNA follows: TGTGCCAGCAGTGCTGACATGAACACTGAAGCTTTCTTT. The gene calls are TRBV6-4 and TRBJ1-1; D gene uncertain. The V and J ends lost 4 bases and 0 bases respectively, with 6 bases between them. CDR3 size: 13 residues. Germline CDR1 and CDR2: MRHNA and SNTAGT.